Sequencing of this TCR beta chain was carried out in a study of shared clonotypes between healthy human individuals. Notes on the study in general: In contrast to clonotypes shared by all four donors, non-shared clonotypes had lower generation probabilities. As a rule, naive subsets had a larger estimated richness than memory subsets.

Measured with immunoSEQ multiplex PCR; TCRdb has only the in-frame clones, and not every one. The sample records roughly 2,000,000 clones, just under 95% being singletons. With regard to this clone: No antigen is known for it. This same CDR3 is encoded by further DNA sequences in the sample.

CDR3 length equals 15 residues. Per the germline V gene, CDR1 is SGHAT and CDR2 is FQNNGV. V shed 2 bases and J 5 bases; nucleotides not matched to a gene: 1. CD45RO-negative, CCR7-positively selected cells formed the naive CD8 fraction, excluding terminally differentiated effector memory CD45RA+ cells. The rearrangement joins TRBV11-2 to TRBJ2-1, with 12 bases that match TRBD2. The sequence was obtained from a man aged 18 to 30 in good health. Sequencing was carried out using naive CD8+ T cells sorted from blood. The CDR3 sequence is CASSLLAGGHNEQFF. CDR3 DNA sequence: TGTGCCAGCAGCTTACTAGCGGGAGGGCACAATGAGCAGTTCTTC.